Listed here are 8 T cell receptor beta chains from one sample, sequenced in a study of CD8 T cells in ankylosing spondylitis (dated by TCRdb to 2015 to 2018). The library relied on 5' RACE. Instrument on record: Illumina HiSeq 2500. TCRdb took the public reads, trimmed them with fastp at Q25, ran MiXCR for clone calling and kept in-frame beta chains. When rows share a CDR3 protein, they turn into one entry using the most common DNA and genes. The sample has approximately 520,000 distinct CDR3 sequences on record, about 5.2% of them singletons. The top ten clones comprise around 3.6% of the sample. These TCRs' antigens remain unknown. Broad study findings and their caveats: Blood from ankylosing spondylitis patients appeared to be characterized by a TCR beta motif composed of eight or nine highly homologous amino acid variants.

The sample was blood, either unsorted or a sorted T cell fraction (not recorded which). The receptors stem from a male donor with ankylosing spondylitis.

This clonotype was counted ten times or more. V usage is TRBV12-3 or TRBV12-4 and J usage is TRBJ1-3, with D possibly being TRBD1 (5 bases). The CDR3 consists of 16 residues. Trimming removed 2 bases at V and 7 bases at J, with 18 bases between. The CDR3 here is CASSLMGGQERNTIYF. In DNA, the CDR3 is TGTGCCAGCAGTTTAATGGGGGGTCAAGAAAGGAACACCATATATTTT.

This clonotype occurred a few times. CDR3 sequence reads: CASSFRGFAGGPSYEQYF. Here the CDR3 DNA reads TGTGCCAGCAGCTTCCGGGGCTTCGCCGGGGGACCTTCCTACGAGCAGTACTTC. The chain uses TRBV11-2 and TRBJ2-7, with D possibly TRBD2 on 6 matching bases. CDR3 size: 18 residues. V was shortened by 3 bases and J by 1 base, with 22 bases between the two germline ends. Germline assignment: CDR1 SGHAT and CDR2 FQNNGV.

This clonotype has a count of ten or more. The J gene is TRBJ1-1, the V gene TRBV11-2; D is ambiguous. The CDR3 covers 16 residues. Germline V gene data show CDR1 as SGHAT and CDR2 as FQNNGV. Trimming removed 5 bases at V and 1 base at J, with 17 bases between. The CDR3 loop is CASSPSESEGNTEAFF. DNA for the CDR3: TGTGCCAGCAGCCCATCAGAATCTGAAGGGAACACTGAAGCTTTCTTT. Full variable domain (outside the CDR3, taken from reference TRBV11-2 and TRBJ1-1): EAGVAQSPRYKIIEKRQSVAFWCNPISGHATLYWYQQILGQGPKLLIQFQNNGVVDDSQLPKDRFSAERLKGVDSTLKIQPAKLEDSAVYLCASSPSESEGNTEAFFGQGTRLTVV.

V is TRBV6-2 or TRBV6-3 and J is TRBJ2-5; TRBD2 agrees at 8 bases. V lost 0 bases to trimming and J lost 1 base; unmatched junction nucleotides: 1. The germline gives CDR1 MNHEY, CDR2 SVGEGT. The CDR3 covers 15 residues. The DNA of the CDR3 is TGTGCCAGCAGTTACTCTGGACTAGCCCAAGAGACCCAGTACTTC. Protein product: CASSYSGLAQETQYF.

This clonotype was recorded a few times. The rearrangement links TRBV4-3 to TRBJ2-6, with D maybe TRBD2 (6 bases). CDR3 size: 18 residues. Germline values: CDR1 LGHNA, CDR2 YSLEER. V shed 2 bases and J shed 0 bases, with 14 bases lying between them. CDR3: CASSQFGGLGSGANVLTF. For the CDR3, the DNA is TGCGCCAGCAGCCAATTCGGGGGATTGGGCTCTGGGGCCAACGTCCTGACTTTC.

This clonotype was seen a handful of times. The chain recombines TRBV28 with TRBJ1-6, with a weak D call TRBD1 (5 bases). This CDR3 spans 14 amino acids. Trimming took 8 bases from V and 6 from J, leaving 14 bases between them. Germline CDR1 reads MDHEN; CDR2 reads SYDVKM. In DNA form, the CDR3 reads TGTGCCAGCCGCCTCGGGGCGCCTAATTCACCCCTCCACTTT. Residues: CASRLGAPNSPLHF.

The CDR3 here is CASSLGPRGGSYEQYF. The CDR3 nucleotides are TGCGCCAGCAGCTTGGGGCCTAGGGGCGGATCCTACGAGCAGTACTTC. This sequence joins TRBV5-1 and TRBJ2-7, with D perhaps TRBD1 (5 bases). The CDR3 runs to 16 residues. The V and J ends lost 0 bases and 1 base respectively, with 14 bases between them. Germline assignment: CDR1 SGHRS and CDR2 YFSETQ.

This rearrangement joins TRBV20-1 to TRBJ2-1; tentatively, D is TRBD2 (5 bases). CDR3 length equals 12 residues. Germline assignment: CDR1 DFQATT and CDR2 SNEGSKA (reference sequence). Trimming cost V 2 bases and J 5 bases, with 7 bases left between them. CDR3 in amino acids: CSARSGNNEQFF. The CDR3, as DNA: TGCAGTGCTAGATCGGGAAACAATGAGCAGTTCTTC.